The T cell receptor (beta chain) described here comes from a study of human T cells and chemical hapten exposure. Study as a whole: Sensitization was performed using 2% DPC on a 2 cm by 2 cm upper inner arm skin site.

This CDR3 is built from 15 residues. The trim removed 3 bases at V and 1 base at J, leaving 6 bases unmatched. Germline-derived CDR1 and CDR2 are LGHDT and YNNKEL (reference sequence). Study-wide points: Expanded TCR sets contained significantly more large CDR3 similarity clusters than controls.

As concerns this clonotype: Its antigen remains unidentified.

The time point is: patch test 3, about 24 weeks after DPC sensitization. Treatment of the sample: therapeutic diphenylcyclopropenone sensitization with weekly scalp DPC. Single cDNA molecules in the library carried unique molecular identifiers attached during preparation. Original handling: With a range of about 23,224 to 700,000, the median per sample was roughly 91,000 TCRs. TCRdb re-analysed the RACE reads in MiXCR, keeping a single row per CDR3 protein. The V and J calls reflect TCRdb's pipeline rather than the authors' work. Of more than 85,000 distinct CDR3 sequences in the sample, nearly 35% were seen once.

This chain uses TRBV3-1 with TRBJ2-7; 7 bases line up with TRBD2. The sequencing used whole blood, collected in connection with sensitization to the hapten diphenylcyclopropenone (DPC). This receptor was taken from a man aged 35 to 55 with alopecia areata. Some clones in this sample may be carry-over from other donors' samples. CDR3 loop: CASSQRDYPSYEQYF. CDR3 nucleotides: TGTGCCAGCAGCCAGCGGGACTACCCTTCCTACGAGCAGTACTTC.